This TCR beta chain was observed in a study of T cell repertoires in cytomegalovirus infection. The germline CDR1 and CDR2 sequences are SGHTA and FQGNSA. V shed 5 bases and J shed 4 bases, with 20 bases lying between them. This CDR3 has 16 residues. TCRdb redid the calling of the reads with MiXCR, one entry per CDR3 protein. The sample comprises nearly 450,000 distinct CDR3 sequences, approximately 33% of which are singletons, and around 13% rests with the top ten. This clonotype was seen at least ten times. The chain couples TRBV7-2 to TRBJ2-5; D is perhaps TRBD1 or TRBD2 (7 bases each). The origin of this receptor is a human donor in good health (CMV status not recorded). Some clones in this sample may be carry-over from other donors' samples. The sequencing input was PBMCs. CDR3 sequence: CASSDSQGGGLETQYF. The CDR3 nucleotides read TGTGCCAGCAGCGACTCCCAGGGGGGGGGGTTAGAGACCCAGTACTTC.